Below, 21 T cell receptor beta chains from the same sample are listed, as sequenced in a study of neoadjuvant anti-PD-1 for oral cavity cancer. Described time point: after neoadjuvant nivolumab, at surgical resection. Some clones are missing from TCRdb's copy, which holds only in-frame ones; the method was immunoSEQ multiplex PCR. The sample records approximately 42,000 clones, approximately 80% being singletons. Material: PBMCs, obtained after nivolumab (anti-PD-1) treatment. These receptors were taken from a person between 40 and 85 years old with oral cavity squamous cell carcinoma.

CDR3 region: CASSSDRGYGYTF. For the CDR3, the DNA is TGCGCCAGCAGCTCCGACAGGGGCTATGGCTACACCTTC. This chain connects TRBV5-1 to TRBJ1-2; 8 positions agree with TRBD1. V dropped 3 bases and J dropped 4; count of bases not matched to a gene: 2. The CDR3 runs to 13 residues. Germline V gene sequence: CDR1 SGHRS, CDR2 YFSETQ.

The V and J genes are TRBV6-1 and TRBJ1-6, with unresolved D. Germline CDR1 MNHNS, CDR2 SASEGT. V was clipped by 3 bases and J by 5 bases, with 8 bases between them. CDR3 size: 14 residues. The CDR3 coding sequence is TGTGCCAGCAGTGACAGGACGAATAATTCACCCCTCCACTTT. As protein: CASSDRTNNSPLHF.

V and J are TRBV29-1 and TRBJ2-5; D is uncertain. The germline gives CDR1 SQVTM, CDR2 ANQGSEA. The CDR3 has 14 amino acids. Deletions cut 0 bases from V and 4 bases from J, with 12 bases between. CDR3 nucleotide sequence: TGCAGCGTTGAAGATCCGGGCTTCTTAGAGACCCAGTACTTC. Residues: CSVEDPGFLETQYF.

The CDR3 nucleotides read TGCACCAGCAGCCAAGCGGGCGGGACTAGCGGCCTTAGCACAGATACGCAGTATTTT. Its protein product is CTSSQAGGTSGLSTDTQYF. The genes are TRBV1 and TRBJ2-3; the D call in the table, TRBD2, was not verified against the DNA. TRBV1 has pseudogene status. The CDR3 runs 19 residues.

The table lists this clone with a few counts. The chain links TRBV4-1 to TRBJ1-1, with D possibly TRBD1 on 6 matching bases. V shed 5 bases and J shed 3 bases, with 16 bases lying between them. The CDR3 has 15 amino acids. The germline V gene has CDR1 MGHRA and CDR2 YSYEKL. CDR3 bases: TGCGCCAGCAGCTCCCCATTGGGGGCCCACACTGAAGCTTTCTTT. It yields the protein CASSSPLGAHTEAFF.

The V call is TRBV27, the J call TRBJ2-4; no reliable D call. Germline V gene data show CDR1 as MNHEY and CDR2 as SMNVEV (reference sequence). The CDR3 has 14 residues. The V and J ends lost 2 bases and 1 base respectively, with 6 bases between them. The DNA of the CDR3 is TGTGCCAGCAGTTTAGCACCGGCCAAAAACATTCAGTACTTC. Translation: CASSLAPAKNIQYF.

V gene TRBV5-1 combines with J gene TRBJ1-1; perhaps TRBD1 as D (5 bases). Germline CDR1 reads SGHRS; CDR2 reads YFSETQ. The V gene lost 9 bases and the J gene lost 1 base, with 16 bases spanning the gap. CDR3 length: 14 residues. CDR3 residues: CATSEGHSNTEAFF. The CDR3 bases are TGCGCCACCTCGGAGGGGCACTCGAACACTGAAGCTTTCTTT.

This chain joins TRBV7-2 and TRBJ1-2; D is uncertain. The CDR3 is made up of 13 amino acids. The germline gives CDR1 SGHTA, CDR2 FQGNSA. With 5 bases removed from V and 0 bases from J, the gap between germline ends came to 7 bases. Here the CDR3 DNA reads TGTGCCAGCAGCCCAAGTCCTAACTATGGCTACACCTTC. Its translation: CASSPSPNYGYTF.

The rearrangement joins TRBV27 to TRBJ1-2, with 7 bases aligning to TRBD1. This CDR3 is 17 amino acids long. The J segment lost 2 bases and the V segment lost 2 bases, leaving 11 bases of the junction unmatched. The V gene's germline CDR1 is MNHEY and CDR2 SMNVEV (reference sequence). CDR3 residues: CASSLRQGGPPNYGYTF. The CDR3 region has the DNA TGTGCCAGCAGTTTAAGACAGGGCGGACCACCCAACTATGGCTACACCTTC.

This chain links TRBV15 with TRBJ2-7; TRBD2 matches at 8 bases. CDR1 is LNHNV, CDR2 YYDKDF, per germline (reference sequence). There are 15 residues in the CDR3. J lost 3 bases, V lost 2 bases, and 6 bases had no gene match. The CDR3 nucleotides are TGTGCCACCAGCAGATACCCGGGGGGGGGCTACGAGCAGTACTTC. As protein: CATSRYPGGGYEQYF.

The V and J genes are TRBV19 and TRBJ1-2; 8 bases align to TRBD1. V trimming: 10 bases; J trimming: 6 bases; junction bases outside the gene matches: 13. Germline V gene sequence: CDR1 LNHDA, CDR2 SQIVND (reference sequence). This CDR3 is 14 amino acids long. The CDR3 DNA sequence: TGTGCCACCACGGACAGGGATCATGTACATGGCTACACCTTC. It encodes CATTDRDHVHGYTF.

V is TRBV5-4 and J is TRBJ2-7; perhaps TRBD2 as D (7 bases). The CDR3 is made up of 15 amino acids. In germline, CDR1 is SGHNT, CDR2 YYREEE (reference sequence). V was cut by 3 bases and J by 1 base, with 14 bases left in between. The CDR3 sequence: CASSSRGGESYEQYF. The CDR3 nucleotides are TGTGCCAGCAGCTCCAGAGGGGGGGAATCCTACGAGCAGTACTTC.

This chain joins TRBV6-1 and TRBJ2-7; 7 bases agree with TRBD1. J lost 3 bases, V lost 5 bases, and 4 bases had no gene match. The germline CDR1 and CDR2 sequences are MNHNS and SASEGT. The length of the CDR3 is 13 residues. The CDR3 DNA is TGTGCCAGCAGTAGACAGGGCCGCTACGAGCAGTACTTC. Translating it yields CASSRQGRYEQYF.

This clone was observed a handful of times. J is TRBJ1-1 and V is TRBV29-1, with 10 bases matching TRBD1. CDR1 SQVTM and CDR2 ANQGSEA come from the germline V gene. CDR3 size: 14 residues. Trimming cost V 7 bases and J 2 bases; bases outside gene matches: 7. The CDR3 spells CSAPTGGVNTEAFF. CDR3 nucleotide sequence: TGCAGCGCCCCGACAGGGGGCGTCAACACTGAAGCTTTCTTT.

The chain carries TRBV5-8 and TRBJ1-5; TRBD1 might be the D (5 bases). Germline V gene data show CDR1 as SGHTS and CDR2 as YDEGEE. Between the trimmed V and J ends, which lost 2 bases and 5 bases, there was a span of 14 bases. There are 15 residues in the CDR3. Written as DNA, the CDR3 is TGTGCCAGCAGCTTAGGGGCAATACAAGATCAGCCCCAGCATTTT. Protein sequence: CASSLGAIQDQPQHF.

V usage is TRBV5-1 and J usage is TRBJ1-2, with D uncertain. Germline assignment: CDR1 SGHRS and CDR2 YFSETQ. This CDR3 contains 13 residues. The V end was cut by 0 bases, the J end by 7 bases, with 10 bases between. CDR3: CASSLDGPPGYTF. CDR3 nucleotides: TGCGCCAGCAGCTTGGACGGTCCCCCTGGCTACACCTTC.

This clone was observed once. CDR3 region: CASSPWGSSGGEQYF. CDR3 nucleotide sequence: TGTGCCAGCAGTCCCTGGGGTTCTTCTGGGGGGGAGCAGTACTTC. The chain is built from TRBV27 and TRBJ2-7, with a weak D call TRBD2 (6 bases). V lost 5 bases and J 7 bases, leaving 21 bases between the germline ends. Germline CDR1 reads MNHEY; CDR2 reads SMNVEV (reference sequence). The CDR3 contains 15 residues.

The chain couples TRBV5-5 to TRBJ1-6; 8 positions agree with TRBD1. J gave up 5 bases and V 5 bases, and 6 bases lay outside the gene matches. The CDR3 covers 15 residues. Germline V gene sequence: CDR1 SGHKS, CDR2 YYEKEE (reference sequence). CDR3 loop: CASSRATGDNSPLHF. As DNA, the CDR3 is TGTGCCAGCAGTCGAGCGACAGGGGATAATTCACCCCTCCACTTT.

This clone was detected only once. The gene calls are TRBV5-4 and TRBJ1-1, with no clear D. Deletions cut 4 bases from V and 1 base from J, with 11 bases between. Germline V gene lookup returns CDR1 SGHNT and CDR2 YYREEE (reference sequence). The CDR3 covers 14 residues. CDR3 amino acids: CASSPVSQNTEAFF. In DNA form, the CDR3 reads TGTGCCAGCAGCCCCGTTTCACAGAACACTGAAGCTTTCTTT.

The chain couples TRBV28 to TRBJ1-1; 7 bases line up with TRBD1. The V gene end was trimmed by 1 base and the J gene end by 13 bases; junction bases not matched to a gene: 6. The CDR3 loop spans 12 amino acids. The germline V gene has CDR1 MDHEN and CDR2 SYDVKM. CDR3 sequence reads: CASSLLGQRGFF. The CDR3 nucleotides read TGTGCCAGCAGTTTATTGGGACAGCGAGGTTTCTTT.

This clone was counted a few times. This rearrangement joins TRBV2 to TRBJ2-4; D is uncertain. The V gene lost 6 bases and the J gene lost 5 bases, with 5 bases spanning the gap. The CDR3 is 11 amino acids. Germline assignment: CDR1 SNHLY and CDR2 FYNNEI. Written as DNA, the CDR3 is TGTGCCAGCAGGTACGAAAACATTCAGTACTTC. The encoded protein is CASRYENIQYF. Full variable domain (missing parts from reference TRBV2 and TRBJ2-4): EPEVTQTPSHQVTQMGQEVILRCVPISNHLYFYWYRQILGQKVEFLVSFYNNEISEKSEIFDDQFSVERPDGSNFTLKIRSTKLEDSAMYFCASRYENIQYFGAGTRLSVL.